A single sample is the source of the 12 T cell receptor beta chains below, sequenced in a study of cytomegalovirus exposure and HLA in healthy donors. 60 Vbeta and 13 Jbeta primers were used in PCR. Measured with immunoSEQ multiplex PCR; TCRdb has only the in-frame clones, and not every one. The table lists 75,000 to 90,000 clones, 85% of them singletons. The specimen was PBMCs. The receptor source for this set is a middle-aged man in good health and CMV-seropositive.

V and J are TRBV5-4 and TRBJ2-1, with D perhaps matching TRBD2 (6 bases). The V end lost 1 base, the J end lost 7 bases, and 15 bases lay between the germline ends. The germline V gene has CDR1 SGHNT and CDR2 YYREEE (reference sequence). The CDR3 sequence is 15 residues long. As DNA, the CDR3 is TGTGCCAGCAGCTTGACGGGGGTGAAAGTTAATGAGCAGTTCTTC. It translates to CASSLTGVKVNEQFF.

DNA of the CDR3: TGTGCCAGCAGCTTGGACAGCACCAGCACAGATACGCAGTATTTT. Translation: CASSLDSTSTDTQYF. This rearrangement joins TRBV5-4 to TRBJ2-3; no clear D. The germline V gene has CDR1 SGHNT and CDR2 YYREEE (reference sequence). V lost 0 bases, J lost 0 bases, and 8 bases lay in between. The CDR3 length is 15 residues.

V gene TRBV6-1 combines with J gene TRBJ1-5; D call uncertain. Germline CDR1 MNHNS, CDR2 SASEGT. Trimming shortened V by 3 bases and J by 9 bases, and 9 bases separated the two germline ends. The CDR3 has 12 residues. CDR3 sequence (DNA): TGTGCCAGCAGTGAGCGGGCGGGGCCCCAGCATTTT. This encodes CASSERAGPQHF.

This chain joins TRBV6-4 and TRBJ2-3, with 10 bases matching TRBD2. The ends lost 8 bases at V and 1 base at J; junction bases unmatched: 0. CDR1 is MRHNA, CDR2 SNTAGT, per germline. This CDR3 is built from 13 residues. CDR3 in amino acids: CASGTSGTDTQYF. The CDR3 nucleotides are TGTGCCAGCGGGACTAGCGGCACAGATACGCAGTATTTT.

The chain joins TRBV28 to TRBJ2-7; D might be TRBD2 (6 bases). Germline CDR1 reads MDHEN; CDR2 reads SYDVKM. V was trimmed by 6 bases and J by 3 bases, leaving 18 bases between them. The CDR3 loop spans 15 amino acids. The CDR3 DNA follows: TGTGCCAGCAGCCTGACGGGACTGGCCCTCTACGAGCAGTACTTC. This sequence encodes CASSLTGLALYEQYF.

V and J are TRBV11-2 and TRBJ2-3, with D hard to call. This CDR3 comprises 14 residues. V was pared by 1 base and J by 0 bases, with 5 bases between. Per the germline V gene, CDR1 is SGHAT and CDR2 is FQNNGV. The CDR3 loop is CASSLVRSTDTQYF. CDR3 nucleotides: TGTGCCAGCAGCTTAGTGCGGAGCACAGATACGCAGTATTTT.

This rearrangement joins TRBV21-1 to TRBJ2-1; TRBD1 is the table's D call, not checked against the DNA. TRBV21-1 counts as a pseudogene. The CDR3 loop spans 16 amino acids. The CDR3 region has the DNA TGTGCCAGCAGCAAAGCGGACAGGGGTATGGGCGATGAGCAGTTCTTC. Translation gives CASSKADRGMGDEQFF.

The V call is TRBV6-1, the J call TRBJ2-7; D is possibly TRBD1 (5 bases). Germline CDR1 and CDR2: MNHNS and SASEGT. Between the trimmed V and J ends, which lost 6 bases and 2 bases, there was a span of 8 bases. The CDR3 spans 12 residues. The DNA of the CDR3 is TGTGCCAGCAGCCTAGGGGCCTACGAGCAGTACTTC. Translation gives CASSLGAYEQYF.

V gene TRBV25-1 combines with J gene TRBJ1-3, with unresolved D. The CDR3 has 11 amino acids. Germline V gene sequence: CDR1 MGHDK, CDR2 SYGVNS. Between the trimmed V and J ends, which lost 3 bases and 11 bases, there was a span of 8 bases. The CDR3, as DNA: TGTGCCAGCAGTGAGCGAGCTTCCATATATTTT. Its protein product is CASSERASIYF.

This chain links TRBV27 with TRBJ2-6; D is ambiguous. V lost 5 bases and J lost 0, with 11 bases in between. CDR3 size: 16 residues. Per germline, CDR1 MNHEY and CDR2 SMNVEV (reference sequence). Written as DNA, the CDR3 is TGTGCCAGCAGTCCCCGACTCCTCTCTGGGGCCAACGTCCTGACTTTC. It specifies CASSPRLLSGANVLTF. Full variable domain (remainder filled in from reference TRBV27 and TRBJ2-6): EAQVTQNPRYLITVTGKKLTVTCSQNMNHEYMSWYRQDPGLGLRQIYYSMNVEVTDKGDVPEGYKVSRKEKRNFPLILESPSPNQTSLYFCASSPRLLSGANVLTFGAGSRLTVL.

CDR3 sequence: CASPLGEGPAADTQYF. The CDR3 DNA is TGTGCCAGCCCGCTAGGGGAGGGCCCCGCGGCAGATACGCAGTATTTT. The chain recombines TRBV28 with TRBJ2-3, with 7 bases aligning to TRBD2. Germline V gene lookup returns CDR1 MDHEN and CDR2 SYDVKM. The CDR3 has 16 residues. V shed 8 bases, J shed 4 bases, and the junction held 15 bases outside the gene matches.

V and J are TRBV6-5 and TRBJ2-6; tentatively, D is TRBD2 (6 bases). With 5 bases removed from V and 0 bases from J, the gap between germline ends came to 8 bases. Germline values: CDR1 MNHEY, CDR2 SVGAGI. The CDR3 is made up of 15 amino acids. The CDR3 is CASSGDSSGANVLTF. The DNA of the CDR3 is TGTGCCAGCAGTGGGGACTCCTCTGGGGCCAACGTCCTGACTTTC.